A selection of T cell receptor beta chains follows, all from one sample in a study of blood T cells in healthy people across ages. TCRdb re-called the 5' RACE reads with MiXCR, one entry per CDR3 protein. The sample has about 680,000 distinct CDR3 sequences, roughly 49% seen once. The sample was blood. The receptors shown here come from a woman aged 60-75 years in good health. Both conserved end residues are part of each CDR3. D genes are given only for firm matches. Rows give clone size only sometimes, using once, few, many, or a class for an expanded clone.

D: TRBD2; V: TRBV27; size: .; J: TRBJ2-1; DNA: TGTGCCAGCAGCTACCACCGAGCGGGAGGGGCGTCTGCTGGTCGGTATGAGCAGTTCTTC; CDR3: CASSYHRAGGASAGRYEQFF
D: .; V: TRBV29-1; size: .; J: TRBJ2-7; DNA: TGCAGCGCGTGGGGGACAAGGGACGAGCAGTACTTC; CDR3: CSAWGTRDEQYF
D: .; V: TRBV6-2/TRBV6-3; size: .; J: TRBJ1-4; DNA: TGTGCCAGCTTCGAAAATGAAAAACTGTTTTTT; CDR3: CASFENEKLFF
D: .; V: TRBV6-6; size: .; J: TRBJ1-2; DNA: TGTGCCAGCAGGGTACAGGGCCTGGGAGGCTACACCTTC; CDR3: CASRVQGLGGYTF
D: .; V: TRBV9; size: .; J: TRBJ2-1; DNA: TGTGCCAGCAGCGTAGATCCCGGGGCATCCTACAATGAGCAGTTCTTC; CDR3: CASSVDPGASYNEQFF
D: TRBD1; V: TRBV5-1; size: .; J: TRBJ2-3; DNA: TGCGCCAGCAGCTGGGACAGGGGGAAGGATACGCAGTATTTT; CDR3: CASSWDRGKDTQYF
D: TRBD2; V: TRBV19; size: .; J: TRBJ2-3; DNA: TGTGCCGGTAGTTCGATGACTAGCGGGAAGACAGATACGCAGTATTTT; CDR3: CAGSSMTSGKTDTQYF
D: .; V: TRBV27; size: few; J: TRBJ2-1; DNA: TGTGCCAGCAGTTTAGACGGGAGCTACAATGAGCAGTTCTTC; CDR3: CASSLDGSYNEQFF
D: .; V: TRBV3-1; size: .; J: TRBJ1-1; DNA: TGTGCCAGCAGCCCACAGACAGAGCGGGCTGAAGCTTTCTTT; CDR3: CASSPQTERAEAFF
D: TRBD1; V: TRBV11-2; size: .; J: TRBJ2-1; DNA: TGTGCCAGCAGCCCCCGGTCCGGGACAGGGCTATACAATGAGCAGTTCTTC; CDR3: CASSPRSGTGLYNEQFF
D: .; V: TRBV9; size: .; J: TRBJ2-4; DNA: TGTGCCAGCAGCGTAGGGGGGACGGAACAAAACATTCAGTACTTC; CDR3: CASSVGGTEQNIQYF
D: TRBD1; V: TRBV7-2; size: .; J: TRBJ2-3; DNA: TGTGCCAGCAGTCCAGGACAGGGAATCACAGATACGCAGTATTTT; CDR3: CASSPGQGITDTQYF
D: TRBD1; V: TRBV28; size: .; J: TRBJ2-7; DNA: TGTGCCAGCACCACCCGGGACAGATCCTACGAGCAGTACTTC; CDR3: CASTTRDRSYEQYF
D: .; V: TRBV29-1; size: .; J: TRBJ2-3; DNA: TGCAGCGTGGACGGTCGTACTAGCACAGATACGCAGTATTTT; CDR3: CSVDGRTSTDTQYF
D: .; V: TRBV3-1; size: .; J: TRBJ2-6; DNA: TGTGCCAGCAGCCATCCGAACAGGGCTGGGGCCAACGTCCTGACTTTC; CDR3: CASSHPNRAGANVLTF
D: .; V: TRBV11-2; size: few; J: TRBJ2-2; DNA: TGTGCCAGCAGCTTAGATGACTATCCTGGCGGGGAGCTGTTTTTT; CDR3: CASSLDDYPGGELFF
D: TRBD2; V: TRBV29-1; size: many; J: TRBJ2-3; DNA: TGCAGCGTTGAAGTAGCGGGAGGGGTGCGAGATACGCAGTATTTT; CDR3: CSVEVAGGVRDTQYF
D: .; V: TRBV9; size: many; J: TRBJ2-2; DNA: TGTGCCAGCAGCGTAGACTTGGAGGGGGAGCTGTTTTTT; CDR3: CASSVDLEGELFF
D: TRBD2; V: TRBV4-2; size: few; J: TRBJ2-1; DNA: TGTGCCAGCAGCCAGGGGACTAGCGGGGGACTTGCAAACAATGAGCAGTTCTTC; CDR3: CASSQGTSGGLANNEQFF
D: .; V: TRBV4-2; size: few; J: TRBJ2-2; DNA: TGTGCCAGCAGCCAAGATTTGATCTTGGCCCCCGATCGACCCGGGGAGCTGTTTTTT; CDR3: CASSQDLILAPDRPGELFF
D: TRBD1; V: TRBV28; size: few; J: TRBJ1-4; DNA: TGTGCCAGCATCGACAGGGGTGCCTTATCGGATGAAAAACTGTTTTTT; CDR3: CASIDRGALSDEKLFF
D: TRBD1; V: TRBV18; size: once; J: TRBJ1-2; DNA: TGTGCCAGCTCACCTGACGCAGGGGGCGGCTACACCTTC; CDR3: CASSPDAGGGYTF
D: .; V: TRBV5-1; size: few; J: TRBJ1-2; DNA: TGCGCCAGCAGCTCGGACGGAGGGGCCGGCTATGGCTACACCTTC; CDR3: CASSSDGGAGYGYTF
D: TRBD1; V: TRBV5-1; size: .; J: TRBJ2-1; DNA: TGCGCCAGCAGCGTGTTTGACAGGGATGGTGAGCAGTTCTTC; CDR3: CASSVFDRDGEQFF
D: TRBD1; V: TRBV7-2; size: few; J: TRBJ1-4; DNA: TGTGCCAGCAGCTCGAACAGGGGCAAACTGTTTTTT; CDR3: CASSSNRGKLFF
D: .; V: TRBV2; size: .; J: TRBJ2-7; DNA: TGTGCCAGCGGGCTGGGGGGAAAGGCTGAGCAGTACTTC; CDR3: CASGLGGKAEQYF
D: .; V: TRBV4-2; size: .; J: TRBJ2-5; DNA: TGTGCCAGCAGCCAAGGGACGCGGGGCGAGGAGACCCAGTACTTC; CDR3: CASSQGTRGEETQYF
D: .; V: TRBV10-3; size: few; J: TRBJ1-1; DNA: TGTGCCATCAGGGGTCAGTGGAACACTGAAGCTTTCTTT; CDR3: CAIRGQWNTEAFF
D: .; V: TRBV2; size: once; J: TRBJ2-7; DNA: TGTGCCAGCAGTGTTTATGCCTACGAGCAGTACTTC; CDR3: CASSVYAYEQYF
D: .; V: TRBV20-1; size: few; J: TRBJ2-5; DNA: TGCAGTGCTAGGAGCTGGCGACAAGAGACCCAGTACTTC; CDR3: CSARSWRQETQYF
D: TRBD2; V: TRBV6-2/TRBV6-3; size: .; J: TRBJ2-1; DNA: TGTGCCAGCGACCGGGAGGGCCGGAATGAGCAGTTCTTC; CDR3: CASDREGRNEQFF
D: TRBD2; V: TRBV9; size: few; J: TRBJ2-1; DNA: TGTGCCAGCAGCGTGAGGCTAGCGGGGTACAATGAGCAGTTCTTC; CDR3: CASSVRLAGYNEQFF
D: .; V: TRBV5-4; size: once; J: TRBJ2-5; DNA: TGTGCCAGCAGCCCGGACTGGTACCAAGAGACCCAGTACTTC; CDR3: CASSPDWYQETQYF
D: TRBD2; V: TRBV5-1; size: .; J: TRBJ2-7; DNA: TGCGCCAGCAGCACTAGCGGGAGCAAGCAGTACTTC; CDR3: CASSTSGSKQYF
D: .; V: TRBV7-9; size: .; J: TRBJ2-1; DNA: TGTGCCAGCAGCTTAGATCATGAGCAGTTCTTC; CDR3: CASSLDHEQFF
D: TRBD2; V: TRBV6-5; size: .; J: TRBJ2-3; DNA: TGTGCCAGCAGTTACCCGACGACTAGCGGGAGATCCCAACCCACAGATACGCAGTATTTT; CDR3: CASSYPTTSGRSQPTDTQYF
D: .; V: TRBV7-6; size: few; J: TRBJ1-2; DNA: TGTGCCAGCAGCGGATATATGGACGATGGCTACACCTTC; CDR3: CASSGYMDDGYTF
D: TRBD1; V: TRBV29-1; size: few; J: TRBJ1-4; DNA: TGCAGCGTTGCGGACAGGCCTAATGAAAAACTGTTTTTT; CDR3: CSVADRPNEKLFF